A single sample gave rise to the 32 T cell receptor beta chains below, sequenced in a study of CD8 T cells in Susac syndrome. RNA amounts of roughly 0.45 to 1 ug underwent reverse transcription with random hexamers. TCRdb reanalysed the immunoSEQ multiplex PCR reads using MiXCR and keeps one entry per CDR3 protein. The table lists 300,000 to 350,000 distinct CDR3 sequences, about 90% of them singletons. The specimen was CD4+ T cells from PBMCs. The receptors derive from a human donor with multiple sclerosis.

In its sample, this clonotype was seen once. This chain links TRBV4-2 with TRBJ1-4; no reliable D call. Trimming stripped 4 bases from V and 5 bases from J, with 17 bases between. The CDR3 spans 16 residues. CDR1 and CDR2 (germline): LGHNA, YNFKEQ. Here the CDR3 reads CASSPQPQPSNEKLFF. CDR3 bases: TGTGCCAGCAGCCCCCAACCACAGCCTTCCAATGAAAAACTGTTTTTT.

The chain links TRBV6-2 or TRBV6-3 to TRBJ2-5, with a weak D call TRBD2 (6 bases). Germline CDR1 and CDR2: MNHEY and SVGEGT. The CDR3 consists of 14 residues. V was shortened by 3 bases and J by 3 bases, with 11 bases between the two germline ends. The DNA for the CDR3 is TGTGCCAGCAGTTATACTAGCCGCAAAGAGACCCAGTACTTC. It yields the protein CASSYTSRKETQYF.

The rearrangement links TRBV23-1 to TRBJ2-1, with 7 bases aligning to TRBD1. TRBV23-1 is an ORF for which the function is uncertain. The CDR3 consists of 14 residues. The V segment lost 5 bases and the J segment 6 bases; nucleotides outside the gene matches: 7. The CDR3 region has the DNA TGCGCCAGCAGTTACATTCGGGACAGCAATGAGCAGTTCTTC. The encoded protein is CASSYIRDSNEQFF.

This CDR3 is CASSLTGRANYGYTF. The CDR3 DNA is TGTGCCAGCAGCTTAACTGGGAGAGCTAACTATGGCTACACCTTC. V is TRBV7-3 and J is TRBJ1-2; D is unclear. V lost 0 bases and J 0 bases, leaving 8 bases between the germline ends. The CDR3 has 15 residues. CDR1 is SGHTA and CDR2 is FQGTGA in the germline V gene.

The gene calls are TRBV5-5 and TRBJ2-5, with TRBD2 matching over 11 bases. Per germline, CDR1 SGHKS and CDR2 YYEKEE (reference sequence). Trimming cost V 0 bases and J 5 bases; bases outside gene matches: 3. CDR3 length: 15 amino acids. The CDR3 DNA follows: TGTGCCAGCAGCTTGGGACTAGCGGGGTCTGAGACCCAGTACTTC. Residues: CASSLGLAGSETQYF.

CDR3 sequence reads: CASSLTETGANVLTF. The CDR3 DNA sequence: TGCGCCAGCAGCTTAACAGAAACTGGGGCCAACGTCCTGACTTTC. The chain uses TRBV5-1 and TRBJ2-6, with D uncertain. V was shortened by 2 bases and J by 2 bases, with 8 bases between the two germline ends. Germline V gene data show CDR1 as SGHRS and CDR2 as YFSETQ. The CDR3 has 15 residues.

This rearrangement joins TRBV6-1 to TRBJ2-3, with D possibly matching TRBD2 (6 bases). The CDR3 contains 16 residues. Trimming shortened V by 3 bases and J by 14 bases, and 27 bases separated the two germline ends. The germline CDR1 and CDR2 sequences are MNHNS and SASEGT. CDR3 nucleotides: TGTGCCAGCAGTGATAGAGACGCCTGGGAGGCGATGCCGGGGTATTTT. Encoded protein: CASSDRDAWEAMPGYF.

In DNA, the CDR3 is TGTGCCAGCTCACCACCGGGACAGGTAATAAGGGCTTTCTTT. Translation gives CASSPPGQVIRAFF. The chain carries TRBV18 and TRBJ1-1, with 8 positions matching TRBD1. Trimming removed 0 bases from V and 11 bases from J; junction bases left unmatched: 8. Per the germline V gene, CDR1 is KGHSH and CDR2 is LQKENI. The CDR3 loop spans 14 amino acids.

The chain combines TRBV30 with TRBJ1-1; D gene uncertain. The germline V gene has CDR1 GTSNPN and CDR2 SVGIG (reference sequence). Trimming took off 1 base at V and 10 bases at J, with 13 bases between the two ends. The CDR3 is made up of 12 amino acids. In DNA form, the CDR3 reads TGTGCCTGGAGTGGATACAGTTGGGGAGCTTTCTTT. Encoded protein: CAWSGYSWGAFF.

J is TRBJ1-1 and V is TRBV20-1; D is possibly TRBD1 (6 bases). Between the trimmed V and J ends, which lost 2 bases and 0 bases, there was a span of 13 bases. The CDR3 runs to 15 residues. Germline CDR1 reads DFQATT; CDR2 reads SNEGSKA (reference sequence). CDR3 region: CSARPPGVLNTEAFF. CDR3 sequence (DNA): TGCAGTGCTAGACCCCCAGGGGTCCTGAACACTGAAGCTTTCTTT.

The CDR3: CASSIRDGTYEQYF. The CDR3 coding sequence is TGTGCCAGTAGTATCCGGGACGGAACCTACGAGCAGTACTTC. The genes are TRBV19 and TRBJ2-7; D may correspond to TRBD1 or TRBD2 (5 bases each). The CDR3 spans 14 residues. CDR1 and CDR2 (germline): LNHDA, SQIVND (reference sequence). Trimming pared 3 bases from V and 2 bases from J, leaving 11 bases between.

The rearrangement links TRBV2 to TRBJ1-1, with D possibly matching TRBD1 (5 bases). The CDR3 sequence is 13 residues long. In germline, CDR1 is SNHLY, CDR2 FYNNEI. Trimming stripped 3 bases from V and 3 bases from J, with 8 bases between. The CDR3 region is CASSESGYTEAFF. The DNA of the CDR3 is TGTGCCAGCAGTGAGTCAGGGTACACTGAAGCTTTCTTT.

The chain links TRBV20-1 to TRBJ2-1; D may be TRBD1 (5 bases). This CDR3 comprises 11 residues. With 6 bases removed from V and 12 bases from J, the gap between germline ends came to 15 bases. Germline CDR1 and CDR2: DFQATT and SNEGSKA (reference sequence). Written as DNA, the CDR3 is TGCAGTGCCCAAAGGGGCGTCGGGCAGTTCTTC. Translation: CSAQRGVGQFF.

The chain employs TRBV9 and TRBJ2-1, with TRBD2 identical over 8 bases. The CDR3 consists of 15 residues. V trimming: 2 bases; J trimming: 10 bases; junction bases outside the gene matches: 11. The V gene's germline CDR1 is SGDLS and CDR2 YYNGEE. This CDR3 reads CASSVLTSGEGEQFF. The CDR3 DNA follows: TGTGCCAGCAGCGTGCTCACTAGCGGAGAGGGGGAGCAGTTCTTC.

The CDR3 loop is CASSLGAGMSSGNTIYF. The CDR3 coding sequence is TGTGCCAGCAGCTTAGGGGCAGGGATGAGCTCTGGAAACACCATATATTTT. The V and J genes are TRBV11-2 and TRBJ1-3; D is possibly TRBD1 (5 bases). The V gene's germline CDR1 is SGHAT and CDR2 FQNNGV. Trimming took off 1 base at V and 0 bases at J, with 13 bases between the two ends. The CDR3 totals 17 residues.

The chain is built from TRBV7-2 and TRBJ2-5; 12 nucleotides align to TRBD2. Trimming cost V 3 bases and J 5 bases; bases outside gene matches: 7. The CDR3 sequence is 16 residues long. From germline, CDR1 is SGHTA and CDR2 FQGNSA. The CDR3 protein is CASSFGLAGMQETQYF. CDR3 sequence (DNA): TGTGCCAGCAGCTTCGGACTAGCGGGGATGCAGGAGACCCAGTACTTC.

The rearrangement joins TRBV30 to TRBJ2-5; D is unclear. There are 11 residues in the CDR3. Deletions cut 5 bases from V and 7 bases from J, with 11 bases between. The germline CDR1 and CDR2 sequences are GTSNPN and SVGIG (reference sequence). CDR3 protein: CAWVSPGTQYF. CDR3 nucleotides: TGTGCCTGGGTTTCTCCGGGGACCCAGTACTTC.

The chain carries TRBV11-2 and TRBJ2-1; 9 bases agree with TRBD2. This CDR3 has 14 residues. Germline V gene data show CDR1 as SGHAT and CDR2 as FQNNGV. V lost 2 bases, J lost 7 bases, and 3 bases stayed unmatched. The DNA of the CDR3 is TGTGCCAGCAGCTTATCTAGCGGGGTGAATGAGCAGTTCTTC. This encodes CASSLSSGVNEQFF.

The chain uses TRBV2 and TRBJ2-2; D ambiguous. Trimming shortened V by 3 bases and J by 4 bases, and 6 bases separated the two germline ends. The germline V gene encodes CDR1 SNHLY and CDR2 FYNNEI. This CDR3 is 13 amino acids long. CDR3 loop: CASSDDRTGELFF. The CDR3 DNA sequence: TGTGCCAGCAGTGACGATCGCACCGGGGAGCTGTTTTTT.

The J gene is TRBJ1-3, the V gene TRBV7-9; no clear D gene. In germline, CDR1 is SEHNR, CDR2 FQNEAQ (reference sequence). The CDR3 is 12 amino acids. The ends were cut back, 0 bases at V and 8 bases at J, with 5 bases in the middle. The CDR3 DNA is TGTGCCAGCAGCTTAGCGGGCTACACCATATATTTT. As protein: CASSLAGYTIYF. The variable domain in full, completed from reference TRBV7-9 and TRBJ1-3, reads DTGVSQNPRHKITKRGQNVTFRCDPISEHNRLYWYRQTLGQGPEFLTYFQNEAQLEKSRLLSDRFSAERPKGSFSTLEIQRTEQGDSAMYLCASSLAGYTIYFGEGSWLTVV.

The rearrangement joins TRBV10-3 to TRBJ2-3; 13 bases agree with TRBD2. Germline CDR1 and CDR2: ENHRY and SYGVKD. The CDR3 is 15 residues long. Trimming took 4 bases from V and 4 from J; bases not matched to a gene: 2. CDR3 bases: TGTGCCATCAGTGCCACTAGCGGGGGGGCAGATACGCAGTATTTT. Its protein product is CAISATSGGADTQYF.

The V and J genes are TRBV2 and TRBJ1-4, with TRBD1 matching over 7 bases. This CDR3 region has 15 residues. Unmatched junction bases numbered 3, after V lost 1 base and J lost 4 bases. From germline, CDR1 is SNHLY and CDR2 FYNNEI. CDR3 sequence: CASSEGTGLNEKLFF. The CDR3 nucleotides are TGTGCCAGCAGTGAAGGGACAGGCCTTAATGAAAAACTGTTTTTT.

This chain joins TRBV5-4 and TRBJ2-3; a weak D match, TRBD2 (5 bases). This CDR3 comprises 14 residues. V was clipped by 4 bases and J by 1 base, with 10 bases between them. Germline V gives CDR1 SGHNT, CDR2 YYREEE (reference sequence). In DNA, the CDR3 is TGTGCCAGCAGCCGCCCCGGGGGCACAGATACGCAGTATTTT. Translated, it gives CASSRPGGTDTQYF.

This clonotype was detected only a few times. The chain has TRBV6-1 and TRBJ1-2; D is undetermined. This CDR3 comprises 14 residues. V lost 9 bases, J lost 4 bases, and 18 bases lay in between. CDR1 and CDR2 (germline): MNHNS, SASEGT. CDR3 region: CASPASPGGYGYTF. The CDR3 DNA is TGTGCCAGTCCCGCCTCCCCAGGCGGCTATGGCTACACCTTC.

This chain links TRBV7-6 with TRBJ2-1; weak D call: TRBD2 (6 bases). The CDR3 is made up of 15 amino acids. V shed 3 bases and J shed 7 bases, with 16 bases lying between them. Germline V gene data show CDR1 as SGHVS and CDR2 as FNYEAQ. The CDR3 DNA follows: TGTGCCAGCAGCTTCGCGCGGGGTGCGGGGAATGAGCAGTTCTTC. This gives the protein CASSFARGAGNEQFF.

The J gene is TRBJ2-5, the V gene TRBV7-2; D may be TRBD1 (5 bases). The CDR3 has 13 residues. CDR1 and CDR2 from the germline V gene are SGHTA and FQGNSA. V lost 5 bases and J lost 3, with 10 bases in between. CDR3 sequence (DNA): TGTGCCAGCAGCGGGGCAGGGAAAGAGACCCAGTACTTC. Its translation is CASSGAGKETQYF.

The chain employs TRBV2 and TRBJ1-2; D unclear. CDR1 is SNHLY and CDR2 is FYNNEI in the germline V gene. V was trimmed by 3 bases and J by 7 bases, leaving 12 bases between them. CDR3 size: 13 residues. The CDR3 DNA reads TGTGCCAGCAGTGACCTGATTAGGTTTGGCTACACCTTC. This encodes CASSDLIRFGYTF.

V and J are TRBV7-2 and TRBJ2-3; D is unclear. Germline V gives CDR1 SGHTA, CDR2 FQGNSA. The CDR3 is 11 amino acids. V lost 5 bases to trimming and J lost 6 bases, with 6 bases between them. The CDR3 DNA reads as TGTGCCAGCAGCCCCATGGATACGCAGTATTTT. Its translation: CASSPMDTQYF.

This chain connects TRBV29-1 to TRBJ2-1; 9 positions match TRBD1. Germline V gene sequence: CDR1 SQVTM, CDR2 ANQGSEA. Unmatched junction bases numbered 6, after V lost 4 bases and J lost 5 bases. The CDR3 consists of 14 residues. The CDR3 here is CSVGRTGVDNEQFF. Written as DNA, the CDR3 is TGCAGCGTTGGGAGGACAGGGGTCGACAATGAGCAGTTCTTC.

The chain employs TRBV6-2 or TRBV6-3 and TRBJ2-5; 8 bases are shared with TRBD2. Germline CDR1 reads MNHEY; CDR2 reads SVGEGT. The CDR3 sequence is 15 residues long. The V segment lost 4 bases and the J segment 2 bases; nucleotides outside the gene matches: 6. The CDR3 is CASSSTSGAQETQYF. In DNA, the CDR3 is TGTGCCAGCAGTTCTACTAGCGGTGCTCAAGAGACCCAGTACTTC.

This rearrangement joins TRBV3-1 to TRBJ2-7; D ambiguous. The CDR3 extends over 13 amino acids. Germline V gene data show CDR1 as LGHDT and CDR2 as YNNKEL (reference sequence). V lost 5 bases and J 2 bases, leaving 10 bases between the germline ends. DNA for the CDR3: TGTGCCAGCAGCTGGCAGGCCCCCTACGAGCAGTACTTC. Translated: CASSWQAPYEQYF.

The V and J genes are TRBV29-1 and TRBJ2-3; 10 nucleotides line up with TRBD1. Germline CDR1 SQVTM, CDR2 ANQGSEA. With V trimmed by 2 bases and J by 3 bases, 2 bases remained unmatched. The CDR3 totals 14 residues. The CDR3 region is CSVERTGGTDTQYF. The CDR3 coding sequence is TGCAGCGTTGAAAGGACAGGGGGGACAGATACGCAGTATTTT.